Shown below are 24 T cell receptor beta chains from a single sample sequenced in a study of T cells in Graves' hyperthyroidism and ophthalmopathy. Using RNA transcripts as the source, TCR beta CDR3 regions were amplified. The primer set for the first-round RT-PCR of the TCR CDR3 was HTBI. TCRdb re-analysed the multiplex PCR reads in MiXCR, keeping a single row per CDR3 protein. The repertoire holds over 450,000 distinct CDR3 sequences, with 13% to 15% as singletons. Sequenced sample: blood. All receptors derive from a woman younger than 30 with Graves' hyperthyroidism.

This clonotype was counted at least ten times. The chain is built from TRBV6-5 and TRBJ1-1, with D unclear. V was cut by 2 bases and J by 4 bases, with 11 bases left in between. The CDR3 is 14 amino acids. Germline-derived CDR1 and CDR2 are MNHEY and SVGAGI. CDR3 sequence: CASSYGYRATEAFF. As DNA, the CDR3 is TGTGCCAGCAGTTACGGGTATAGGGCCACTGAAGCTTTCTTT.

The rearrangement joins TRBV4-1 to TRBJ1-1; a weak D match, TRBD1 (5 bases). Germline loops: CDR1 MGHRA, CDR2 YSYEKL. The CDR3 has 16 residues. Trimming stripped 1 base from V and 0 bases from J, with 12 bases between. CDR3 bases: TGCGCCAGCAGCCAAGTGAGCGCAGGGATGAACACTGAAGCTTTCTTT. Translating gives CASSQVSAGMNTEAFF.

The chain links TRBV19 to TRBJ1-1, with a tentative D call TRBD1 (6 bases). CDR1 and CDR2 (germline): LNHDA, SQIVND (reference sequence). V was pared by 3 bases and J by 1 base, with 9 bases between. This CDR3 comprises 14 residues. CDR3 nucleotides: TGTGCCAGTAGTATGCAGGGGAGGAACACTGAAGCTTTCTTT. Amino acid sequence: CASSMQGRNTEAFF.

In this sample, this clonotype turned up a few times. V usage is TRBV20-1 and J usage is TRBJ1-2; 11 bases map to TRBD1. This CDR3 is 14 amino acids long. V shed 5 bases, J shed 6 bases, and the junction held 8 bases outside the gene matches. Germline values: CDR1 DFQATT, CDR2 SNEGSKA (reference sequence). DNA for the CDR3: TGCAGTGCTCCAGGGACAGGGGGGGGGGATGGCTACACCTTC. As protein: CSAPGTGGGDGYTF.

The chain links TRBV20-1 to TRBJ2-3; a possible D gene is TRBD2 (5 bases). V was pared by 6 bases and J by 3 bases, with 10 bases between. Per the germline V gene, CDR1 is DFQATT and CDR2 is SNEGSKA (reference sequence). The CDR3 has 12 residues. This chain's CDR3 is CSAPGNTDTQYF. DNA for the CDR3: TGCAGTGCCCCCGGGAATACAGATACGCAGTATTTT.

Here the CDR3 DNA reads TGCGCCAGCAGCTTGTCGGGTTCACCGGCGAACACTGAAGCTTTCTTT. Protein: CASSLSGSPANTEAFF. The chain employs TRBV5-1 and TRBJ1-1; no firm D call. This CDR3 has 16 residues. Trimming removed 1 base at V and 1 base at J, with 14 bases between. Germline assignment: CDR1 SGHRS and CDR2 YFSETQ. The full variable domain, completed using reference TRBV5-1 and TRBJ1-1, is KAGVTQTPRYLIKTRGQQVTLSCSPISGHRSVSWYQQTPGQGLQFLFEYFSETQRNKGNFPGRFSGRQFSNSRSEMNVSTLELGDSALYLCASSLSGSPANTEAFFGQGTRLTVV.

This clonotype came up a few times. Given a much more abundant clone one base away, this may be a read error. The chain links TRBV9 to TRBJ2-7; a possible D gene is TRBD2 (5 bases). The length of the CDR3 is 13 residues. Per germline, CDR1 SGDLS and CDR2 YYNGEE. With 0 bases removed from V and 3 bases from J, the gap between germline ends came to 7 bases. For the CDR3, the DNA is TGTGCCAGCAGCGTAGATGCGGGCTACGAGCAGTACGTC. Protein: CASSVDAGYEQYV.

Ten or more counts support this clonotype. This CDR3 reads CSANNTPGTSGRALQETQYF. CDR3 nucleotides: TGCAGTGCTAACAACACGCCGGGAACTAGCGGGAGGGCCCTCCAAGAGACCCAGTACTTC. The chain is built from TRBV20-1 and TRBJ2-5; 13 bases are shared with TRBD2. The ends lost 4 bases at V and 1 base at J; junction bases unmatched: 18. Germline V lookup: CDR1 DFQATT, CDR2 SNEGSKA (reference sequence). The CDR3 extends over 20 amino acids.

This clonotype was seen ten or more times. The genes are TRBV7-9 and TRBJ2-5; D might be TRBD1 (6 bases). The CDR3 has 15 residues. The ends were cut back, 4 bases at V and 5 bases at J, with 17 bases in the middle. Germline V CDR1 and CDR2: SEHNR, FQNEAQ (reference sequence). Here the CDR3 reads CASSSGTERGETQYF. CDR3 DNA sequence: TGTGCCAGCAGCTCCGGGACCGAGAGGGGGGAGACCCAGTACTTC.

The table lists this clonotype with many counts. V is TRBV4-1 and J is TRBJ1-5; D is possibly TRBD1 (5 bases). Per the germline V gene, CDR1 is MGHRA and CDR2 is YSYEKL. The ends were cut back, 3 bases at V and 1 base at J, with 16 bases in the middle. CDR3 size: 17 residues. DNA for the CDR3: TGCGCCAGCAGCCAGGGGCGGGGGATGGAAAGCAATCAGCCCCAGCATTTT. Its protein product is CASSQGRGMESNQPQHF.

There are a few counts of this clonotype. This chain uses TRBV29-1 with TRBJ2-3; TRBD2 aligns across 9 bases. V lost 6 bases and J lost 1; bases outside the gene matches: 5. The CDR3 totals 14 residues. From germline, CDR1 is SQVTM and CDR2 ANQGSEA. CDR3 in DNA: TGCAGCGTGGCGGGGGGGGAGGGCACAGATACGCAGTATTTT. It codes for CSVAGGEGTDTQYF.

The chain couples TRBV12-3 or TRBV12-4 to TRBJ2-5; D unresolved. V lost 3 bases to trimming and J lost 7 bases, with 9 bases between them. The CDR3 has 12 amino acids. The CDR3 loop reads CASSFQSGTQYF. The CDR3 bases are TGTGCCAGCAGTTTCCAATCGGGGACCCAGTACTTC.

This clonotype has at least ten counts. This chain links TRBV29-1 with TRBJ1-5, with a possible D match to TRBD1 (6 bases). Trimming left V 6 bases short and J 4 bases short, with 16 bases between. The CDR3 is made up of 14 amino acids. The germline CDR1 and CDR2 sequences are SQVTM and ANQGSEA. The CDR3 region has the DNA TGCAGCGTCGCCGGGACATCGAGTAATCAGCCCCAGCATTTT. This gives the protein CSVAGTSSNQPQHF.

The chain joins TRBV11-1 to TRBJ2-4; TRBD1 or TRBD2 may be the D gene (7 bases each). The CDR3 consists of 14 residues. Between the trimmed V and J ends, which lost 5 bases and 6 bases, there was a span of 14 bases. Germline loops: CDR1 SGHAT, CDR2 FQDESV (reference sequence). The CDR3 DNA reads TGTGCCAGCAGCCACCAGCGGGACAGAAACATTCAGTACTTC. Amino acids: CASSHQRDRNIQYF. The whole variable domain, remainder taken from reference TRBV11-1 and TRBJ2-4, is EAEVAQSPRYKITEKSQAVAFWCDPISGHATLYWYRQILGQGPELLVQFQDESVVDDSQLPKDRFSAERLKGVDSTLKIQPAELGDSAMYLCASSHQRDRNIQYFGAGTRLSVL.

This clonotype was seen at least ten times. V usage is TRBV2 and J usage is TRBJ2-5; 13 bases are shared with TRBD2. The germline gives CDR1 SNHLY, CDR2 FYNNEI. CDR3 size: 18 residues. V was pared by 6 bases and J by 5 bases, with 15 bases of the junction left unmatched. The CDR3 loop is CASRGSLAGGPVRETQYF. In nucleotides, the CDR3 is TGTGCCAGCAGGGGCTCACTAGCGGGAGGGCCGGTCCGGGAGACCCAGTACTTC. Drawing the rest from reference TRBV2 and TRBJ2-5, the complete variable domain is EPEVTQTPSHQVTQMGQEVILRCVPISNHLYFYWYRQILGQKVEFLVSFYNNEISEKSEIFDDQFSVERPDGSNFTLKIRSTKLEDSAMYFCASRGSLAGGPVRETQYFGPGTRLLVL.

The J gene is TRBJ2-1, the V gene TRBV20-1, with 13 bases lining up with TRBD2. With V trimmed by 6 bases and J by 8 bases, 4 bases remained unmatched. This CDR3 is built from 13 residues. Germline CDR1 reads DFQATT; CDR2 reads SNEGSKA (reference sequence). CDR3 amino acids: CSARTSGGDEQFF. CDR3 nucleotide sequence: TGCAGTGCCCGGACTAGCGGGGGCGATGAGCAGTTCTTC.

Ten or more counts support this clonotype. V and J are TRBV7-3 and TRBJ2-3, with 9 nucleotides matching TRBD2. J lost 3 bases, V lost 0 bases, and 1 base had no gene match. CDR3 length: 15 amino acids. Germline V gene lookup returns CDR1 SGHTA and CDR2 FQGTGA. The CDR3 bases are TGTGCCAGCAGCTTAACGGCGGGAGGGACAGATACGCAGTATTTT. This encodes CASSLTAGGTDTQYF.

For this clonotype: A much larger clone lies a single base off, so this may be a read error. The rearrangement uses TRBV2 and TRBJ2-1; 7 bases are shared with TRBD2. The germline gives CDR1 SNHLY, CDR2 FYNNEI. This CDR3 spans 16 amino acids. With 4 bases clipped from V and 7 bases from J, the junction kept 13 bases outside the gene matches. The CDR3 coding sequence is TGTGCCAGCAGTGGAGAGAGCGGGAACTTCAATAATGAGCAGTTCTTC. This translates into CASSGESGNFNNEQFF.

At least ten counts were recorded for this clonotype. The chain has TRBV6-9 and TRBJ1-1; the D gene is possibly TRBD1 (5 bases). Deletions cut 3 bases from V and 5 bases from J, with 7 bases between. From germline, CDR1 is MNHGY and CDR2 SVAAGI. The CDR3 totals 12 residues. This CDR3 is CASSYGTTEAFF. In DNA form, the CDR3 reads TGTGCCAGCAGTTACGGGACTACTGAAGCTTTCTTT.

The chain carries TRBV5-4 and TRBJ1-6, with a tentative D call TRBD1 (6 bases). From germline, CDR1 is SGHNT and CDR2 YYREEE (reference sequence). V was cut by 4 bases and J by 9 bases, with 17 bases left in between. The CDR3 consists of 15 residues. CDR3: CASSPAGVRSSPLHF. The CDR3 nucleotides read TGTGCCAGCAGCCCCGCAGGGGTTCGGAGTTCACCCCTCCACTTT.

This chain connects TRBV9 to TRBJ2-2; possibly TRBD2 for D (6 bases). Germline V gene data show CDR1 as SGDLS and CDR2 as YYNGEE. This CDR3 is built from 15 residues. V lost 0 bases to trimming and J lost 6 bases, with 12 bases between them. The CDR3 loop reads CASSVELEGSGELFF. The CDR3 DNA reads TGTGCCAGCAGCGTAGAATTGGAGGGGTCCGGGGAGCTGTTTTTT.

Ten or more counts support this clonotype. The chain combines TRBV18 with TRBJ2-1; 11 bases line up with TRBD2. Germline V gene lookup returns CDR1 KGHSH and CDR2 LQKENI. CDR3 size: 16 residues. Trimming at V came to 8 bases and at J to 4 bases, leaving 10 bases not matched to a gene. The CDR3 spells CASSPRLAGSYNEQFF. DNA for the CDR3: TGTGCCAGCAGTCCTCGACTAGCGGGATCTTACAATGAGCAGTTCTTC.

There are a few counts of this clonotype. The V gene is TRBV20-1, the J gene TRBJ2-5, with TRBD1 as a possible D gene (6 bases). This CDR3 region has 14 residues. The V and J ends lost 7 bases and 4 bases respectively, with 19 bases between them. In germline, CDR1 is DFQATT, CDR2 SNEGSKA (reference sequence). The chain's CDR3 is CSVLDRTPRETQYF. The CDR3 DNA is TGCAGTGTACTGGACAGAACCCCCCGAGAGACCCAGTACTTC.

A word on this clonotype: A much larger clone is a single base away; this may be a read error. The V gene is TRBV5-1, the J gene TRBJ2-5; 9 positions agree with TRBD1. Germline CDR1 is SGHRS and CDR2 is YFSETQ. With 4 bases clipped from V and 4 bases from J, the junction kept 8 bases outside the gene matches. This CDR3 is built from 15 residues. For the CDR3, the DNA is TGCGCCAGCAGCCTCGGACAGGGGAGCCTAGAGACCCAGTACTTC. Translated, it gives CASSLGQGSLETQYF.